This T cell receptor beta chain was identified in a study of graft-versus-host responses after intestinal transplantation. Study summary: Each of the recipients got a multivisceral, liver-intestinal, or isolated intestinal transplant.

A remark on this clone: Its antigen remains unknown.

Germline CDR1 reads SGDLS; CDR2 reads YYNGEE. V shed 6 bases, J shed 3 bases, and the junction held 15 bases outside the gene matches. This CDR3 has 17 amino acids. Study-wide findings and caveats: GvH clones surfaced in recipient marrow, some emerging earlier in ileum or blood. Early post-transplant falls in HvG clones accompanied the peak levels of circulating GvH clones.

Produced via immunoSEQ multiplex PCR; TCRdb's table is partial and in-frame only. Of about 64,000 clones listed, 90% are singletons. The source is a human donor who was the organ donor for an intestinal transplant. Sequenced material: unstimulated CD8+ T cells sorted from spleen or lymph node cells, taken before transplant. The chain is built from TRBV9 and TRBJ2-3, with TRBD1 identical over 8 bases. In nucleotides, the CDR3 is TGTGCCAGCACCATAGGGGGAGGACAGGGCTTGACAGATACGCAGTATTTT. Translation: CASTIGGGQGLTDTQYF.